This T cell receptor (beta chain) was found in a study of blood T cell repertoires in COVID-19. Germline-derived CDR1 and CDR2 are LNHDA and SQIVND (reference sequence). V lost 5 bases and J 2 bases, leaving 7 bases between the germline ends. The CDR3 is 13 residues long. In the source study's methods: Amplification from reference gene primers served as the basis for estimated nucleated cell counts. Sequencing used immunoSEQ multiplex PCR; TCRdb keeps in-frame clones, though not all of them. Clone size and the V and J calls come from that table; the DNA yielded D and trimming. The sample consists of about 250,000 clones, 65% to 85% of them appearing once.

The chain joins TRBV19 to TRBJ1-5; D is undetermined. Sequencing was done on a sample of peripheral blood. This TCR derives from a woman in her thirties or forties who had recovered from COVID-19. CDR3 sequence reads: CASSSRGNQPQHF. CDR3 DNA: TGTGCCAGTAGTTCCCGGGGCAATCAGCCCCAGCATTTT.